These T cell receptor beta chains were read from a single sample in a study of OX40 agonist ivuxolimab in advanced cancers. Clones were sequenced by immunoSEQ multiplex PCR, and TCRdb holds only the in-frame ones, with some missing. The sample lists about 75,000 clones, more than 75% occurring once. The sequencing used CD4+ or CD8+ T cells sorted from blood, collected in a trial of the OX40 agonist ivuxolimab. Receptor source: an adult with an advanced solid tumor such as melanoma, head and neck, liver or kidney cancer. Each CDR3 is given with its conserved first and last residue. Each record gives: CDR3 DNA, CDR3 protein, V gene, J gene, clone size, D gene. D genes are given only for firm matches. Rows give clone size only sometimes, using once, few, many, or a class for an expanded clone.

DNA: TGTGCCAGCAGTTACTCGACGGCTAGCGGTTACGAGCAGTACTTC
CDR3: CASSYSTASGYEQYF
V: TRBV6-6
J: TRBJ2-7
size: NA
D: TRBD2

DNA: TGTGCCAGCAGCGAACTAGCGGGAGTAACAGATACGCAGTATTTT
CDR3: CASSELAGVTDTQYF
V: TRBV7-2
J: TRBJ2-3
size: NA
D: TRBD2

DNA: TGTGCCAGCAGCTTAGCTGCAGGCAAAACCTACGAGCAGTACTTC
CDR3: CASSLAAGKTYEQYF
V: TRBV11-3
J: TRBJ2-7
size: NA
D: NA

DNA: TGTGCCAGCAGTTTGCAGGGAGGCAATCAGCCCCAGCATTTT
CDR3: CASSLQGGNQPQHF
V: TRBV6-5
J: TRBJ1-5
size: NA
D: NA

DNA: TGTGCCAGCAGCCCCGCACAGAGACTGACGAACACTGAAGCTTTCTTT
CDR3: CASSPAQRLTNTEAFF
V: TRBV7-8
J: TRBJ1-1
size: once
D: NA

DNA: TGTGCCAGCAGCCCAGGGACTAGCGGGGGAGATACGCAGTATTTT
CDR3: CASSPGTSGGDTQYF
V: TRBV5-6
J: TRBJ2-3
size: NA
D: TRBD2

DNA: TGTGCCAGCAGTGACGTGGACAGGGGTTGGACTGAAGCTTTCTTT
CDR3: CASSDVDRGWTEAFF
V: TRBV25-1
J: TRBJ1-1
size: NA
D: TRBD1

DNA: TGTGCCAGCAGCCTAGGGACAGGGGGCCTTGAAGCTTTCTTT
CDR3: CASSLGTGGLEAFF
V: TRBV4-2
J: TRBJ1-1
size: NA
D: TRBD1

DNA: TGTGCCAGTAGTTCCGCCAGACTAGCCGCGAGCTCCTACAATGAGCAGTTCTTC
CDR3: CASSSARLAASSYNEQFF
V: TRBV19
J: TRBJ2-1
size: NA
D: TRBD2

DNA: TGTGCCAGCTCACCAACGGAGCACGAGCAGTACTTC
CDR3: CASSPTEHEQYF
V: TRBV18
J: TRBJ2-7
size: NA
D: NA

DNA: TGCGCCAGCAGCAGTCTCCCCTTCGGGGTATCCACCGGGGAGCTGTTTTTT
CDR3: CASSSLPFGVSTGELFF
V: TRBV5-1
J: TRBJ2-2
size: NA
D: NA

DNA: TGTGCTAGCTCACCATTTATGGGGGTCTCTGGGGCCAACGTCCTGACTTTC
CDR3: CASSPFMGVSGANVLTF
V: TRBV18
J: TRBJ2-6
size: NA
D: NA

DNA: TGCGCCAGCAGCTCGCTACCTAGCGGGAGCTACAATGAGCAGTTCTTC
CDR3: CASSSLPSGSYNEQFF
V: TRBV5-1
J: TRBJ2-1
size: NA
D: TRBD2

DNA: TGTGCCAGCAGTTTTACGCCAGGGGGCGCTGAGACCCAGTACTTC
CDR3: CASSFTPGGAETQYF
V: TRBV28
J: TRBJ2-5
size: once
D: TRBD1

DNA: TGTGCCAGCAGTTCCCCCCCCACCTATGGCTACACCTTC
CDR3: CASSSPPTYGYTF
V: TRBV27
J: TRBJ1-2
size: NA
D: NA

DNA: TGCGCCAGCAGGTTAATGGACGGAACCTACGAGCAGTACTTC
CDR3: CASRLMDGTYEQYF
V: TRBV5-1
J: TRBJ2-7
size: NA
D: NA

DNA: TGTGCCAGTAGTAGGGGCCACAATGAGCAGTTCTTC
CDR3: CASSRGHNEQFF
V: TRBV19
J: TRBJ2-1
size: NA
D: NA

DNA: TGTGCCAGCAGCTTAGCAGAGGGTCCAGATACGCAGTATTTT
CDR3: CASSLAEGPDTQYF
V: TRBV7-2
J: TRBJ2-3
size: NA
D: NA

DNA: TGTGCCAGCAGCTTGGATGGCGGAACCTACGAGCAGTACTTC
CDR3: CASSLDGGTYEQYF
V: TRBV5-4
J: TRBJ2-7
size: NA
D: NA

DNA: TGCAGCGTTTCTGGCGGGGGGGGCCGTCCAGATACGCAGTATTTT
CDR3: CSVSGGGGRPDTQYF
V: TRBV29-1
J: TRBJ2-3
size: NA
D: TRBD2

DNA: TGCGCCAGCAGCCCCGCCGTCGCTAGCGGGAGTACAGATACGCAGTATTTT
CDR3: CASSPAVASGSTDTQYF
V: TRBV5-1
J: TRBJ2-3
size: NA
D: TRBD2

DNA: TGTGCCTGGACGAGGCGGGAGGGCCTAGACGAGCAGTACTTC
CDR3: CAWTRREGLDEQYF
V: TRBV30
J: TRBJ2-7
size: NA
D: TRBD2

DNA: TGTGCCAGCAGCTTCAGGGGTGAGGGGGAGCAGTTCTTC
CDR3: CASSFRGEGEQFF
V: TRBV7-8
J: TRBJ2-1
size: NA
D: NA

DNA: TGTGCCAGCAGCCTCAGGGACAGGGAAACAGATACGCAGTATTTT
CDR3: CASSLRDRETDTQYF
V: TRBV14
J: TRBJ2-3
size: NA
D: TRBD1

DNA: TGCGCCAGCGCCCCGGCCGGGACTAGCGTATACAATGAGCAGTTCTTC
CDR3: CASAPAGTSVYNEQFF
V: TRBV5-1
J: TRBJ2-1
size: NA
D: TRBD2

DNA: TGTGCCTGGAGTGTACAGGGGAGCACTGAAGCTTTCTTT
CDR3: CAWSVQGSTEAFF
V: TRBV30
J: TRBJ1-1
size: NA
D: TRBD1

DNA: TGTGCCAGCAGCATTACGGGGAGCTCCTACGAGCAGTACTTC
CDR3: CASSITGSSYEQYF
V: TRBV7-2
J: TRBJ2-7
size: NA
D: NA

DNA: TGTGCCAGCAGCACAGGGACTAGCGGGTCGCAAGAGACCCAGTACTTC
CDR3: CASSTGTSGSQETQYF
V: TRBV9
J: TRBJ2-5
size: NA
D: TRBD2

DNA: TGTGCCAGCAGTTTCCAAGACAGGGGAATTGAAAAACTGTTTTTT
CDR3: CASSFQDRGIEKLFF
V: TRBV28
J: TRBJ1-4
size: NA
D: TRBD1

DNA: TGTGCCAGCAGTTACTCGTACCTAACAGGGTCACCCCTCCACTTT
CDR3: CASSYSYLTGSPLHF
V: TRBV6-5
J: TRBJ1-6
size: NA
D: NA

DNA: TGTGCCAGAAGCTTGTTAGCCTCGGGAGGGGCGAGCTACGAGCAGTACTTC
CDR3: CARSLLASGGASYEQYF
V: TRBV5-3
J: TRBJ2-7
size: NA
D: TRBD2

DNA: TGTGCCTGGAGCCCCAGTGACCCGCTGTTTTTT
CDR3: CAWSPSDPLFF
V: TRBV30
J: TRBJ2-2
size: NA
D: NA

DNA: TGTGCCAGCTCGGGACAGGCCCCAGCAGGGCCCCAGCATTTT
CDR3: CASSGQAPAGPQHF
V: TRBV2
J: TRBJ1-5
size: NA
D: TRBD1

DNA: TGTGCCAGCAGCTTCACGGGACAGGGTAATCAGCCCCAGCATTTT
CDR3: CASSFTGQGNQPQHF
V: TRBV7-2
J: TRBJ1-5
size: NA
D: TRBD1

DNA: TGTGCCAGCAGTGGTGGTCGGGACTTATCCTACAATGAGCAGTTCTTC
CDR3: CASSGGRDLSYNEQFF
V: TRBV2
J: TRBJ2-1
size: NA
D: NA

DNA: TGTGCCAGCAGTCCATGGCGGGGGGGCGATGAGCAGTACTTC
CDR3: CASSPWRGGDEQYF
V: TRBV6-5
J: TRBJ2-7
size: once
D: TRBD2

DNA: TGTGCCAGCCGATCGGCCGAAGGGGTAGTCAATCAGCCCCAGCATTTT
CDR3: CASRSAEGVVNQPQHF
V: TRBV6-6
J: TRBJ1-5
size: NA
D: NA

DNA: TGTGCCACCCGTAGTGGGGCCTTGAATTACAATGAGCAGTTCTTC
CDR3: CATRSGALNYNEQFF
V: TRBV6-5
J: TRBJ2-1
size: few
D: NA

DNA: TGCGCCAGCAGCTTACAGGGGCTGGACATTCAGTACTTC
CDR3: CASSLQGLDIQYF
V: TRBV5-1
J: TRBJ2-4
size: NA
D: TRBD1

DNA: TGTGCCAGCAGCTTCGGGTTTTGGGCAGCTAAAGAGACCCAGTACTTC
CDR3: CASSFGFWAAKETQYF
V: TRBV5-6
J: TRBJ2-5
size: once
D: NA

DNA: TGTGCCAGCAGCTTAGGCTGGGGAAATCAGCCCCAGCATTTT
CDR3: CASSLGWGNQPQHF
V: TRBV7-9
J: TRBJ1-5
size: NA
D: NA

DNA: TGTGCCAGTAGTGCCTCCCGGAGAGGAGGAAACACCATATATTTT
CDR3: CASSASRRGGNTIYF
V: TRBV19
J: TRBJ1-3
size: NA
D: NA

DNA: TGTGCCAGCAGCTTAGGGCAGGGTGGAGCTGGAAACACCATATATTTT
CDR3: CASSLGQGGAGNTIYF
V: TRBV7-6
J: TRBJ1-3
size: NA
D: NA

DNA: TGTGCCAGCAGCCGGGGCGATGGCTACACCTTC
CDR3: CASSRGDGYTF
V: TRBV5-6
J: TRBJ1-2
size: NA
D: NA

DNA: TGTGCCAGCAGCGGACCCCGGGACAGGGGTTGGCAAGAGACCCAGTACTTC
CDR3: CASSGPRDRGWQETQYF
V: TRBV11-2
J: TRBJ2-5
size: NA
D: TRBD1

DNA: TGCGCCAGCAGCTTGACTAGCGGTATTGAAACCCAGTACTTC
CDR3: CASSLTSGIETQYF
V: TRBV5-1
J: TRBJ2-5
size: NA
D: TRBD2

DNA: TGTGCCAGCTCACCAAATTCCTGGGACAGGGGCCACGAGCAGTACTTC
CDR3: CASSPNSWDRGHEQYF
V: TRBV18
J: TRBJ2-7
size: NA
D: TRBD1

DNA: TGTGCCAGCCGGACAGGGGAAAGTTCACCCCTCCACTTT
CDR3: CASRTGESSPLHF
V: TRBV2
J: TRBJ1-6
size: NA
D: TRBD1

DNA: TGTGCCAGTAGTACCGACAGGGGAGGTGGGGAGCTGTTTTTT
CDR3: CASSTDRGGGELFF
V: TRBV19
J: TRBJ2-2
size: NA
D: TRBD1

DNA: TGTGCCCCCCACCTCCAGGGGGCAATCTACGAGCAGTACTTC
CDR3: CAPHLQGAIYEQYF
V: TRBV10-3
J: TRBJ2-7
size: NA
D: TRBD1

DNA: TGTGCCAGCAGCCAAGGTGGGGGCACGCCCCTCCACTTT
CDR3: CASSQGGGTPLHF
V: TRBV14
J: TRBJ1-6
size: NA
D: NA